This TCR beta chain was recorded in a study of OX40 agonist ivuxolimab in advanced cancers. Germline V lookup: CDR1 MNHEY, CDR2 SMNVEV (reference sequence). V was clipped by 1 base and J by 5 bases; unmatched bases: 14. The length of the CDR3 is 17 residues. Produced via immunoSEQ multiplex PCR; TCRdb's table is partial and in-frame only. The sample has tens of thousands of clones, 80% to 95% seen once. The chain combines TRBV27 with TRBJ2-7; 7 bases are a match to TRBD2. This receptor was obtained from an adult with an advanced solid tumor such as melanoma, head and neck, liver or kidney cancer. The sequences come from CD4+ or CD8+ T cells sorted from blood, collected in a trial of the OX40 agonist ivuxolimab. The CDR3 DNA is TGTGCCAGCAGTTTATTTTCCCCTACGGGACTAAATAACGAGCAGTACTTC. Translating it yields CASSLFSPTGLNNEQYF.